Presented here are 14 T cell receptor beta chains from one specimen sequenced in a study of blood T cell repertoires in COVID-19. The table came from immunoSEQ multiplex PCR; TCRdb's copy has only in-frame clones and leaves some out. Among over 85,000 clones listed, more than 65% were seen once. The sample taken for sequencing was peripheral blood. These TCRs come from a woman aged 80 or over with acute or convalescent COVID-19.

The chain employs TRBV10-3 and TRBJ1-5, with D unresolved. V was pared by 0 bases and J by 4 bases, with 10 bases between. Germline-derived CDR1 and CDR2 are ENHRY and SYGVKD. The CDR3 spans 15 residues. CDR3 sequence: CAISESANGNQPQHF. The CDR3 coding sequence is TGTGCCATCAGTGAGTCCGCGAACGGGAATCAGCCCCAGCATTTT.

This chain uses TRBV7-9 with TRBJ1-5; D might be TRBD1 (6 bases). The length of the CDR3 is 14 residues. The V end was cut by 3 bases, the J end by 1 base, with 7 bases between. The germline V gene encodes CDR1 SEHNR and CDR2 FQNEAQ (reference sequence). The CDR3, as DNA: TGTGCCAGCAGCTTGGGACAAAGCAATCAGCCCCAGCATTTT. Residues: CASSLGQSNQPQHF.

DNA for the CDR3: TGTGCCAGCAGTGAAAGAGGCTTCTCCTACAATGAGCAGTTCTTC. Its protein is CASSERGFSYNEQFF. The chain recombines TRBV25-1 with TRBJ2-1; D is undetermined. The CDR3 totals 15 residues. Germline V gene sequence: CDR1 MGHDK, CDR2 SYGVNS. The V end lost 2 bases, the J end lost 0 bases, and 8 bases lay between the germline ends.

The chain recombines TRBV6-5 with TRBJ2-2; a weak D match, TRBD2 (5 bases). Germline CDR1 and CDR2: MNHEY and SVGAGI. Trimming removed 8 bases from V and 1 base from J, with 5 bases in between. This CDR3 spans 12 amino acids. CDR3 sequence (DNA): TGTGCCAGCGGAGGGAACACCGGGGAGCTGTTTTTT. Translating it yields CASGGNTGELFF.

The CDR3 spells CASNRVGGEAFF. The CDR3 DNA follows: TGTGCCAGCAACAGGGTTGGGGGTGAAGCTTTCTTT. This chain connects TRBV2 to TRBJ1-1, with a possible D match to TRBD1 (6 bases). Trimming cost V 7 bases and J 7 bases, with 13 bases left between them. Germline loops: CDR1 SNHLY, CDR2 FYNNEI. The CDR3 has 12 residues.

The chain is built from TRBV5-4 and TRBJ2-1, with 7 bases identical to TRBD1. The germline V gene encodes CDR1 SGHNT and CDR2 YYREEE (reference sequence). This CDR3 contains 16 residues. V lost 0 bases, J lost 4 bases, and 7 bases stayed unmatched. CDR3 sequence: CASSLEGASPYNEQFF. Here the CDR3 DNA reads TGTGCCAGCAGCTTGGAGGGGGCGTCCCCTTACAATGAGCAGTTCTTC. Using reference TRBV5-4 and TRBJ2-1 for the parts outside the CDR3, the full variable domain is ETGVTQSPTHLIKTRGQQVTLRCSSQSGHNTVSWYQQALGQGPQFIFQYYREEENGRGNFPPRFSGLQFPNYSSELNVNALELDDSALYLCASSLEGASPYNEQFFGPGTRLTVL.

V and J are TRBV27 and TRBJ2-3; 8 bases agree with TRBD2. CDR1 is MNHEY, CDR2 SMNVEV, per germline (reference sequence). The CDR3 has 19 residues. V gave up 5 bases and J gave up 1 base; unmatched junction bases: 17. The CDR3 loop reads CASSLRGAGVLLGTDTQYF. The CDR3 DNA sequence: TGTGCCAGCAGTCTCCGGGGAGCGGGGGTGCTACTGGGCACAGATACGCAGTATTTT.

In this sample, this clone turned up a few times. This chain joins TRBV6-2 or TRBV6-3 and TRBJ2-7; D remains unclear. Per germline, CDR1 MNHEY and CDR2 SVGEGT. V was shortened by 2 bases and J by 2 bases, with 7 bases between the two germline ends. This CDR3 is built from 13 residues. CDR3 sequence (DNA): TGTGCCAGCAGTTACGACTTAACCTACGAGCAGTACTTC. It translates to CASSYDLTYEQYF.

V usage is TRBV30 and J usage is TRBJ1-5; D not resolved. V lost 0 bases to trimming and J lost 0 bases, with 9 bases between them. This CDR3 contains 15 residues. From germline, CDR1 is GTSNPN and CDR2 SVGIG (reference sequence). The CDR3 loop reads CAWSVKRVSNQPQHF. The CDR3 region has the DNA TGTGCCTGGAGTGTAAAGAGGGTTAGCAATCAGCCCCAGCATTTT.

This rearrangement joins TRBV28 to TRBJ2-7; no clear D. V shed 5 bases and J shed 12 bases, with 20 bases lying between them. The CDR3 runs 13 residues. Germline assignment: CDR1 MDHEN and CDR2 SYDVKM. CDR3 DNA sequence: TGTGCCAGCAGTCCCTCCCCCTCCGTAATTCGGTACTTC. Residues: CASSPSPSVIRYF.

This chain links TRBV5-1 with TRBJ1-6, with 10 bases fitting TRBD1. The germline gives CDR1 SGHRS, CDR2 YFSETQ. After removal of 7 bases from V and 7 bases from J, the junction contained 5 bases not matched to a gene. CDR3 size: 14 residues. The CDR3 DNA reads as TGCGCCAGCGGGACAGGGGCAGACAATTCACCCCTCCACTTT. Translation: CASGTGADNSPLHF. The full variable domain, its missing parts supplied by reference TRBV5-1 and TRBJ1-6, is KAGVTQTPRYLIKTRGQQVTLSCSPISGHRSVSWYQQTPGQGLQFLFEYFSETQRNKGNFPGRFSGRQFSNSRSEMNVSTLELGDSALYLCASGTGADNSPLHFGNGTRLTVT.

This chain connects TRBV27 to TRBJ1-6, with 9 bases identical to TRBD1. The germline V gene encodes CDR1 MNHEY and CDR2 SMNVEV (reference sequence). CDR3 length: 17 amino acids. The V gene end was trimmed by 1 base and the J gene end by 9 bases; junction bases not matched to a gene: 10. As DNA, the CDR3 is TGTGCCAGCAGTTTATTTCCCGGGACAGGGAATAGTTCACCCCTCCACTTT. Its protein is CASSLFPGTGNSSPLHF.

Concerning this clone itself: An end of the junction does not agree with germline; a read error may underlie this. The chain links TRBV2 to TRBJ1-2, with D perhaps matching TRBD1 (5 bases). Germline V gives CDR1 SNHLY, CDR2 FYNNEI. This CDR3 is 12 amino acids long. CDR3 loop: CASSVGPHVTAF. CDR3 nucleotide sequence: TGTGCCAGCTCCGTGGGGCCCCATGTGACAGCCTTC.

This clone was seen a handful of times. The chain has TRBV7-8 and TRBJ1-3; 10 bases line up with TRBD1. V shed 3 bases, J shed 2 bases, and the junction held 1 base outside the gene matches. The germline V gene encodes CDR1 SGHVS and CDR2 FQNEAQ. The CDR3 totals 15 residues. CDR3 nucleotide sequence: TGTGCCAGCAGCTTCGGACAGGGGGCTGGAAACACCATATATTTT. The encoded protein is CASSFGQGAGNTIYF.